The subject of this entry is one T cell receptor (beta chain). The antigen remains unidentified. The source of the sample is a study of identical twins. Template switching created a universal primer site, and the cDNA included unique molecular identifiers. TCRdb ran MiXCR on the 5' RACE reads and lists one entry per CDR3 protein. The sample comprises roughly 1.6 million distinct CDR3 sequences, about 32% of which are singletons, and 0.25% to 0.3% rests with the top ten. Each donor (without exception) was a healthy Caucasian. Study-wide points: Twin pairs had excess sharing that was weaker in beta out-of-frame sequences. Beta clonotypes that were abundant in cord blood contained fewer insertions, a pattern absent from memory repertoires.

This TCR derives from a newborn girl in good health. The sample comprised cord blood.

CDR3 sequence: CASSAGTIGYEQYF. DNA for the CDR3: TGTGCCAGCAGTGCCGGGACTATCGGCTACGAGCAGTACTTC. The genes are TRBV7-9 and TRBJ2-7, with 7 nucleotides matching TRBD2. Losses at the gene ends were 6 bases for V and 3 bases for J; bases not matched to a gene: 8. The length of the CDR3 is 14 residues. Per the germline V gene, CDR1 is SEHNR and CDR2 is FQNEAQ (reference sequence).